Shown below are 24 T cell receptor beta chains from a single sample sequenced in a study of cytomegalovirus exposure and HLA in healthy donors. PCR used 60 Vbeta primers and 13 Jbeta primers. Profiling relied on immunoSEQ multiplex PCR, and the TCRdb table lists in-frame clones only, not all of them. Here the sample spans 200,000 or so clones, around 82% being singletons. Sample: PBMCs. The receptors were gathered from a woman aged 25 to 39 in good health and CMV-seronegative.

The CDR3 spells CASSPSGDTQYF. The CDR3 DNA follows: TGTGCCAGCAGCCCTTCGGGGGATACGCAGTATTTT. The genes are TRBV7-7 and TRBJ2-3, with D maybe TRBD2 (5 bases). The V gene lost 5 bases and the J gene lost 6 bases, with 9 bases spanning the gap. Per the germline V gene, CDR1 is SSHAT and CDR2 is FNYEAQ (reference sequence). The CDR3 runs 12 residues.

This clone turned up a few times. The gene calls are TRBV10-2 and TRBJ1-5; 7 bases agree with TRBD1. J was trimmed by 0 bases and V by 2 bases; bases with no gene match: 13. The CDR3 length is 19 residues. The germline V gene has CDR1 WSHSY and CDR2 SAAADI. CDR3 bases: TGCGCCAGCAGTGAGCAACCCAGGGACAGCGACTATAGCAATCAGCCCCAGCATTTT. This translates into CASSEQPRDSDYSNQPQHF.

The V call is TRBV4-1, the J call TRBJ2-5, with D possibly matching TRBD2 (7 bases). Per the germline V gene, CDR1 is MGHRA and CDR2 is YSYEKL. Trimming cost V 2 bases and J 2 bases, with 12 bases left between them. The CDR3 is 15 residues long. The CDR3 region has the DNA TGCGCCAGCAGCCAAATTAGGGGGGGGCAAGAGACCCAGTACTTC. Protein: CASSQIRGGQETQYF.

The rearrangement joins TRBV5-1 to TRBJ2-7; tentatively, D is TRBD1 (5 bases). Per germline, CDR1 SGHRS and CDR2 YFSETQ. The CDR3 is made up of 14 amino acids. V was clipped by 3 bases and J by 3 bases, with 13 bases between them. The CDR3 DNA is TGCGCCAGCAGCTGGGGAATGACAGACTACGAGCAGTACTTC. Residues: CASSWGMTDYEQYF.

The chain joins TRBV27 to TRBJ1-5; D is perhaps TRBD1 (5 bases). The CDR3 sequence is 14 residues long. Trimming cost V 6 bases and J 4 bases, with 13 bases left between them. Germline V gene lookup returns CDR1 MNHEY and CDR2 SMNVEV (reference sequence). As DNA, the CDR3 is TGTGCCAGCAGCCTGGACATTACTAATCAGCCCCAGCATTTT. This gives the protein CASSLDITNQPQHF.

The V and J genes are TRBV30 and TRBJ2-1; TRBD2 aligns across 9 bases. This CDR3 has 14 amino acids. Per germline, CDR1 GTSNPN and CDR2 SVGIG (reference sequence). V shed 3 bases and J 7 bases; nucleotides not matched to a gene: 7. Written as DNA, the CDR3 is TGTGCCTGGAGGGGCAAGGGACTAGCAAATGAGCAGTTCTTC. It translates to CAWRGKGLANEQFF.

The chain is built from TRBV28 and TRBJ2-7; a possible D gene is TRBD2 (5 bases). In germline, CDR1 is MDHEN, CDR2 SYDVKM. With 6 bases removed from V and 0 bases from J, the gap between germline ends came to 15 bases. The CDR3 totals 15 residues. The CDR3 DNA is TGTGCCAGCAGCCCACTGGGAGAGAGCTCCTACGAGCAGTACTTC. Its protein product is CASSPLGESSYEQYF.

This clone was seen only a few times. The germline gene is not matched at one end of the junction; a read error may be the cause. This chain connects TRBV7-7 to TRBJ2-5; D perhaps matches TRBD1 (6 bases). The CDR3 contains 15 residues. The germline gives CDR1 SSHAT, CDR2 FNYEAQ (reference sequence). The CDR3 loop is CASSPTGTTQETQYF. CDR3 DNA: TGTGCTAGCAGCCCTACCGGGACAACCCAAGAGACCCAGTACTTC.

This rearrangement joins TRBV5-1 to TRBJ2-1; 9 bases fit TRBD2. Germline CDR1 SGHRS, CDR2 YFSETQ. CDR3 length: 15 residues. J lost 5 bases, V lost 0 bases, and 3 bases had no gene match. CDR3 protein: CASSLGLAANNEQFF. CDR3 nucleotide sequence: TGCGCCAGCAGCTTGGGACTAGCGGCTAACAATGAGCAGTTCTTC.

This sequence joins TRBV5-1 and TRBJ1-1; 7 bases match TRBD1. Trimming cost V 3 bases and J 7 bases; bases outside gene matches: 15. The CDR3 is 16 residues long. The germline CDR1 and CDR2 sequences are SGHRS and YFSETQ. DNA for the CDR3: TGCGCCAGCAGCTATTTTAACAGGGGACAAAACGTTGAAGCTTTCTTT. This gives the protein CASSYFNRGQNVEAFF.

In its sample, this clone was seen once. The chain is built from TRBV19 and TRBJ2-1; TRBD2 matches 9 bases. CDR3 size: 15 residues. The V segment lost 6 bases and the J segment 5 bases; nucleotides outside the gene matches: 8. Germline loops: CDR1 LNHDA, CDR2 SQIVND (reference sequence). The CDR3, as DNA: TGTGCCAGTAGCATCCTGCCTAGCGGGAACAATGAGCAGTTCTTC. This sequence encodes CASSILPSGNNEQFF.

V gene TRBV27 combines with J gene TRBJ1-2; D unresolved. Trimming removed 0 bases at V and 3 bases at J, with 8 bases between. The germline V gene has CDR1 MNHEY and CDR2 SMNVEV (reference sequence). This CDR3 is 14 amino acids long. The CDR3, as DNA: TGTGCCAGCAGTTTATCGACAACAGACTATGGCTACACCTTC. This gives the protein CASSLSTTDYGYTF.

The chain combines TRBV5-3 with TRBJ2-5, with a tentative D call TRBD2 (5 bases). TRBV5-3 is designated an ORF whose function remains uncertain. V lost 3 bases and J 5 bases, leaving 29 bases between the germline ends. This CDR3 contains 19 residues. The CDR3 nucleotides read TGTGCCAGAAGCTCCAAGGGTCCCTACCGAGTGTGGGGAGTGGAGACCCAGTACTTC. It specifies CARSSKGPYRVWGVETQYF.

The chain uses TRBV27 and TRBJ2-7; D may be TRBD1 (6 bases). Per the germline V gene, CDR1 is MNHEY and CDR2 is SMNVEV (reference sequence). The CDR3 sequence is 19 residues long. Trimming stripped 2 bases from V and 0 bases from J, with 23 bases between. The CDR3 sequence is CASSLSYGADRTISYEQYF. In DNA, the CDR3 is TGTGCCAGCAGTTTAAGTTATGGGGCAGACAGGACGATCTCCTACGAGCAGTACTTC.

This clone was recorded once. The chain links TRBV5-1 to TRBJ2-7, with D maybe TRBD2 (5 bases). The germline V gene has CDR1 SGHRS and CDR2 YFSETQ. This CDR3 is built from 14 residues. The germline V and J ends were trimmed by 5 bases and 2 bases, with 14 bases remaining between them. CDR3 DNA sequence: TGCGCCAGCAGGGCGACAAATAGCGCCTACGAGCAGTACTTC. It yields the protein CASRATNSAYEQYF.

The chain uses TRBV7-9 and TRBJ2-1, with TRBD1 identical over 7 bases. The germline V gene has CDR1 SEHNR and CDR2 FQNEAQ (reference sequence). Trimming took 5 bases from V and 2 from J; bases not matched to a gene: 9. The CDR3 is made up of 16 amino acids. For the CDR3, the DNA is TGTGCCAGCAGCCCTCGACAGGGCAAAGCCTACAATGAGCAGTTCTTC. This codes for CASSPRQGKAYNEQFF.

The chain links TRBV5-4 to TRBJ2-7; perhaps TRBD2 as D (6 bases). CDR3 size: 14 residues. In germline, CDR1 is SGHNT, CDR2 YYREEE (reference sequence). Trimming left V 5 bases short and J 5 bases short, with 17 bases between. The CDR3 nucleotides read TGTGCCAGCAGAGAAGGAGGGCAACTCCACGAGCAGTACTTC. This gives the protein CASREGGQLHEQYF.

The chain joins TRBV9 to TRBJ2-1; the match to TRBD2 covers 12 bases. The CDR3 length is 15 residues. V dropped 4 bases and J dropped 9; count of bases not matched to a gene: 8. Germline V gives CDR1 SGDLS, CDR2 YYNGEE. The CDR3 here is CASSLTSGRLSEQFF. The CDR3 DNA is TGTGCCAGCAGCCTTACTAGCGGGAGGCTCAGTGAGCAGTTCTTC.

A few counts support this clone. The CDR3 nucleotides are TGTGCCAGCAGTCCTGTTGACAGGGAGTATACTGAAGCTTTCTTT. It yields the protein CASSPVDREYTEAFF. The chain has TRBV28 and TRBJ1-1; 7 positions match TRBD1. Per germline, CDR1 MDHEN and CDR2 SYDVKM. V lost 5 bases and J lost 5; bases outside the gene matches: 11. The CDR3 covers 15 residues.

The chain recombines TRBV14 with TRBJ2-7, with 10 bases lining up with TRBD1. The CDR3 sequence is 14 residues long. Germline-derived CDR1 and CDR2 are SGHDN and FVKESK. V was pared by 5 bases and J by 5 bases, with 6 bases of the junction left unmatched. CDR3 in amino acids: CASSNRDRGHEQYF. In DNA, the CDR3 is TGTGCCAGCAGCAACCGGGACAGGGGTCACGAGCAGTACTTC. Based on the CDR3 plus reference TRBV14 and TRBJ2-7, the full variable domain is EAGVTQFPSHSVIEKGQTVTLRCDPISGHDNLYWYRRVMGKEIKFLLHFVKESKQDESGMPNNRFLAERTGGTYSTLKVQPAELEDSGVYFCASSNRDRGHEQYFGPGTRLTVT.

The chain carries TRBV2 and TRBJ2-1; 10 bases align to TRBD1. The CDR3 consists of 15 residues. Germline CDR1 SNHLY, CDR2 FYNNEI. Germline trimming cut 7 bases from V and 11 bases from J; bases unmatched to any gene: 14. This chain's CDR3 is CASNRDGQGVGKQFF. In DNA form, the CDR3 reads TGTGCCAGCAATCGAGACGGACAGGGGGTAGGAAAGCAGTTCTTC.

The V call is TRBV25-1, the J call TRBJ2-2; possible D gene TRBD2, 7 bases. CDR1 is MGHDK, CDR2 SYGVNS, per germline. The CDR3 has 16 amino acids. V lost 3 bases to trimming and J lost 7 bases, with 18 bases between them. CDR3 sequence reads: CASSERGEGPRGELFF. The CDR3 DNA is TGTGCCAGCAGTGAGAGGGGGGAGGGCCCTCGCGGGGAGCTGTTTTTT. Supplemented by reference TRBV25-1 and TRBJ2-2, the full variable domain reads EADIYQTPRYLVIGTGKKITLECSQTMGHDKMYWYQQDPGMELHLIHYSYGVNSTEKGDLSSESTVSRIRTEHFPLTLESARPSHTSQYLCASSERGEGPRGELFFGEGSRLTVL.

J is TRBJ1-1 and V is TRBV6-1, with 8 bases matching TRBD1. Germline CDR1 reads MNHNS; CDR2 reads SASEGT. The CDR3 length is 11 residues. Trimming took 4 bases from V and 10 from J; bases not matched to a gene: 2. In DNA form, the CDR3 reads TGTGCCAGCAGTGCAGACAGGGGAGCTTTCTTT. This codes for CASSADRGAFF.

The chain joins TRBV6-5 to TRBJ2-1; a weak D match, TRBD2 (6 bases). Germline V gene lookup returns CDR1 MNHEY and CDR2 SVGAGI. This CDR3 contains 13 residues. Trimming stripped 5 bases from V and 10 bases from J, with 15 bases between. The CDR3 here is CASSPGLLGEQFF. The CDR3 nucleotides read TGTGCCAGCAGTCCCGGACTACTCGGGGAGCAGTTCTTC.